The 21 T cell receptor beta chains listed next were all sequenced from one sample in a study of CD4+ T cells in melanoma. Sequencing was performed with immunoSEQ multiplex PCR; in TCRdb, only in-frame clones are kept and a portion is missing. The sample has 15,000 or so clones, roughly 84% seen once. The specimen was cells from a culture (not recorded whether cultured in vitro). Receptors were obtained from a human donor with melanoma.

The rearrangement links TRBV10-3 to TRBJ2-5; 14 bases line up with TRBD2. CDR1 ENHRY and CDR2 SYGVKD come from the germline V gene. Trimming at V came to 3 bases and at J to 7 bases, leaving 7 bases not matched to a gene. The CDR3 is 16 residues long. CDR3 in amino acids: CAISDTGTSGGRTQYF. For the CDR3, the DNA is TGTGCCATCAGTGACACCGGGACTAGCGGGGGAAGGACCCAGTACTTC.

The gene calls are TRBV30 and TRBJ1-6; 9 bases agree with TRBD1. Germline V gives CDR1 GTSNPN, CDR2 SVGIG (reference sequence). CDR3 length: 12 amino acids. The V gene end was trimmed by 7 bases and the J gene end by 8 bases; junction bases not matched to a gene: 3. The CDR3 DNA reads TGTGCCTACGACAGGGGGGATTCACCCCTCCACTTT. Its protein is CAYDRGDSPLHF.

The chain joins TRBV18 to TRBJ1-4, with TRBD1 matching 7 bases. The germline CDR1 and CDR2 sequences are KGHSH and LQKENI. The CDR3 runs 16 residues. After removal of 2 bases from V and 3 bases from J, the junction contained 6 bases not matched to a gene. The CDR3 DNA is TGTGCCAGCTCACCATTGACAGGGTTGGCTAATGAAAAACTGTTTTTT. Protein sequence: CASSPLTGLANEKLFF.

The chain recombines TRBV5-1 with TRBJ2-5; D is perhaps TRBD1 or TRBD2 (5 bases each). The germline CDR1 and CDR2 sequences are SGHRS and YFSETQ. V was shortened by 4 bases and J by 2 bases, with 21 bases between the two germline ends. The CDR3 spans 17 residues. The CDR3 sequence is CASSRGGNRKSQETQYF. The CDR3 region has the DNA TGCGCCAGCAGCCGTGGAGGCAACAGGAAATCACAAGAGACCCAGTACTTC.

The CDR3 DNA reads TGTGCCAGCTCACTGGGGCCCACAGATACGCAGTATTTT. Translating gives CASSLGPTDTQYF. The J gene is TRBJ2-3, the V gene TRBV18; possibly TRBD1 for D (5 bases). CDR1 and CDR2 from the germline V gene are KGHSH and LQKENI. The CDR3 spans 13 residues. The germline V and J ends were trimmed by 4 bases and 2 bases, with 7 bases remaining between them. Together with reference TRBV18 and TRBJ2-3, the CDR3 gives the full variable domain: NAGVMQNPRHLVRRRGQEARLRCSPMKGHSHVYWYRQLPEEGLKFMVYLQKENIIDESGMPKERFSAEFPKEGPSILRIQQVVRGDSAAYFCASSLGPTDTQYFGPGTRLTVL.

The V call is TRBV5-5, the J call TRBJ1-4; D gene unclear. CDR1 and CDR2 from the germline V gene are SGHKS and YYEKEE (reference sequence). This CDR3 spans 15 amino acids. V lost 1 base to trimming and J lost 2 bases, with 9 bases between them. CDR3 nucleotides: TGTGCCAGCAGCTTGAAGACACTGACTAATGAAAAACTGTTTTTT. It is translated as CASSLKTLTNEKLFF. Filled out from reference TRBV5-5 and TRBJ1-4, the complete variable domain reads DAGVTQSPTHLIKTRGQQVTLRCSPISGHKSVSWYQQVLGQGPQFIFQYYEKEERGRGNFPDRFSARQFPNYSSELNVNALLLGDSALYLCASSLKTLTNEKLFFGSGTQLSVL.

The rearrangement links TRBV5-5 to TRBJ1-3, with TRBD1 as a possible D gene (6 bases). This CDR3 has 16 residues. The V end lost 3 bases, the J end lost 0 bases, and 13 bases lay between the germline ends. CDR1 is SGHKS, CDR2 YYEKEE, per germline (reference sequence). CDR3 sequence (DNA): TGTGCCAGCAGCTCTTATGTAGGGGGCTCTGGAAACACCATATATTTT. Amino acid sequence: CASSSYVGGSGNTIYF.

The V gene is TRBV28, the J gene TRBJ1-5; no reliable D call. CDR3 length equals 12 residues. Trimming removed 2 bases from V and 6 bases from J, with 5 bases in between. Germline CDR1 is MDHEN and CDR2 is SYDVKM. CDR3 loop: CASSLGRQPQHF. CDR3 DNA sequence: TGTGCCAGCAGTTTAGGCCGTCAGCCCCAGCATTTT.

This chain links TRBV9 with TRBJ2-7, with D unclear. The CDR3 consists of 13 residues. Germline CDR1 is SGDLS and CDR2 is YYNGEE. Between the trimmed V and J ends, which lost 0 bases and 6 bases, there was a span of 10 bases. The CDR3 here is CASSVAPTREQYF. CDR3 coding DNA: TGTGCCAGCAGCGTAGCTCCAACCCGCGAGCAGTACTTC. The complete variable domain, with remaining parts taken from reference TRBV9 and TRBJ2-7, reads DSGVTQTPKHLITATGQRVTLRCSPRSGDLSVYWYQQSLDQGLQFLIQYYNGEERAKGNILERFSAQQFPDLHSELNLSSLELGDSALYFCASSVAPTREQYFGPGTRLTVT.

The chain couples TRBV11-3 to TRBJ2-1; maybe TRBD1 (6 bases). V dropped 8 bases and J dropped 8 bases, with 10 bases sitting between them. The CDR3 is 11 residues long. Germline lookup yields CDR1 SGHNT and CDR2 YENEEA. Here the CDR3 reads CASGTRDEQFF. The DNA for the CDR3 is TGTGCCAGCGGGACAAGGGATGAGCAGTTCTTC. The full variable domain, completed using reference TRBV11-3 and TRBJ2-1, is EAGVVQSPRYKIIEKKQPVAFWCNPISGHNTLYWYLQNLGQGPELLIRYENEEAVDDSQLPKDRFSAERLKGVDSTLKIQPAELGDSAVYLCASGTRDEQFFGPGTRLTVL.

This chain uses TRBV5-5 with TRBJ2-7; D not certain. The germline V gene encodes CDR1 SGHKS and CDR2 YYEKEE (reference sequence). The V gene lost 0 bases and the J gene lost 4 bases, with 8 bases spanning the gap. This CDR3 region has 13 residues. The CDR3 region has the DNA TGTGCCAGCAGCTTGGACAACACTTACGAGCAGTACTTC. The encoded protein is CASSLDNTYEQYF. Full variable domain (missing parts from reference TRBV5-5 and TRBJ2-7): DAGVTQSPTHLIKTRGQQVTLRCSPISGHKSVSWYQQVLGQGPQFIFQYYEKEERGRGNFPDRFSARQFPNYSSELNVNALLLGDSALYLCASSLDNTYEQYFGPGTRLTVT.

The chain recombines TRBV4-1 with TRBJ2-3; no reliable D call. Trimming cost V 1 base and J 6 bases, with 14 bases left between them. CDR1 MGHRA and CDR2 YSYEKL come from the germline V gene. This CDR3 is built from 15 residues. The CDR3 DNA sequence: TGCGCCAGCAGCCAAGTTGGGCTAGTTGTGGATACGCAGTATTTT. Protein: CASSQVGLVVDTQYF.

The V call is TRBV7-9, the J call TRBJ2-3; D perhaps matches TRBD1 (6 bases). This CDR3 spans 17 amino acids. Trimming shortened V by 1 base and J by 3 bases, and 17 bases separated the two germline ends. Germline loops: CDR1 SEHNR, CDR2 FQNEAQ (reference sequence). In nucleotides, the CDR3 is TGTGCCAGCAGCTTAGGATTGGAGGCCAGGGGAACAGATACGCAGTATTTT. It is translated as CASSLGLEARGTDTQYF.

V is TRBV7-9 and J is TRBJ2-5; possibly TRBD2 for D (5 bases). The CDR3 runs 13 residues. Germline V gives CDR1 SEHNR, CDR2 FQNEAQ (reference sequence). V was trimmed by 6 bases and J by 7 bases, leaving 15 bases between them. The CDR3 DNA reads as TGTGCCAGCAGGACTACCGCCTCAGGGACCCAGTACTTC. Amino acids: CASRTTASGTQYF.

The table lists this clone with a count of one. The CDR3 sequence: CASSQRGRDRRANYGYTF. The CDR3 nucleotides read TGCGCCAGCAGCCAAAGAGGGAGAGACAGGAGAGCTAACTATGGCTACACCTTC. This chain connects TRBV4-1 to TRBJ1-2, with D perhaps TRBD1 (6 bases). Trimming stripped 2 bases from V and 0 bases from J, with 19 bases between. This CDR3 is 18 amino acids long. CDR1 is MGHRA, CDR2 YSYEKL, per germline.

The chain links TRBV5-1 to TRBJ1-3; no clear D. The CDR3 covers 17 residues. Trimming stripped 1 base from V and 0 bases from J, with 14 bases between. Germline V CDR1 and CDR2: SGHRS, YFSETQ. DNA of the CDR3: TGCGCCAGCAGCTTGCAACCAGACCTTACCTCTGGAAACACCATATATTTT. Translating it yields CASSLQPDLTSGNTIYF. The entire variable domain, with the rest obtained from reference TRBV5-1 and TRBJ1-3, is as follows: KAGVTQTPRYLIKTRGQQVTLSCSPISGHRSVSWYQQTPGQGLQFLFEYFSETQRNKGNFPGRFSGRQFSNSRSEMNVSTLELGDSALYLCASSLQPDLTSGNTIYFGEGSWLTVV.

This CDR3 is CASSGQGARTEAFF. CDR3 in DNA: TGTGCCAGCAGTGGACAGGGGGCGCGGACTGAAGCTTTCTTT. This rearrangement joins TRBV6-5 to TRBJ1-1, with 11 bases matching TRBD1. CDR3 size: 14 residues. Trimming took 5 bases from V and 5 from J; bases not matched to a gene: 4. Germline values: CDR1 MNHEY, CDR2 SVGAGI.

V usage is TRBV6-6 and J usage is TRBJ2-3; 8 bases fit TRBD2. Germline CDR1 reads MNHNY; CDR2 reads SVGAGI (reference sequence). The V gene end was trimmed by 6 bases and the J gene end by 3 bases; junction bases not matched to a gene: 8. The CDR3 contains 15 residues. The CDR3 protein is CASSDGGGRTDTQYF. The DNA for the CDR3 is TGTGCCAGCAGCGACGGGGGGGGCCGGACAGATACGCAGTATTTT.

Notes on this clone: At one of its ends the junction is not consistent with the germline gene, which may arise from a read error. This rearrangement joins TRBV6-6 to TRBJ1-1, with D possibly matching TRBD1 (5 bases). Germline CDR1 MNHNY, CDR2 SVGAGI (reference sequence). CDR3 size: 13 residues. The CDR3 DNA reads TGTGCCAGCAGTTACGCCTCCCCAGGGAATCAAAGCTTT. Translated, it gives CASSYASPGNQSF.

The gene calls are TRBV5-1 and TRBJ2-7, with D possibly being TRBD1 (6 bases). V lost 0 bases to trimming and J lost 3 bases, with 16 bases between them. CDR1 is SGHRS and CDR2 is YFSETQ in the germline V gene. This CDR3 is 16 amino acids long. The CDR3 DNA sequence: TGCGCCAGCAGCTTGGCCGGAGCAGGGGACCTCTACGAGCAGTACTTC. It codes for CASSLAGAGDLYEQYF.

This clone has a handful of counts. The chain employs TRBV11-2 and TRBJ2-2, with D possibly matching TRBD2 (5 bases). Germline loops: CDR1 SGHAT, CDR2 FQNNGV. V was pared by 4 bases and J by 4 bases, with 16 bases between. This CDR3 spans 16 amino acids. As DNA, the CDR3 is TGTGCCAGCAGCTCCCAGCGGCAGTCACTCACCGGGGAGCTGTTTTTT. It translates to CASSSQRQSLTGELFF.